The 15 T cell receptor beta chains given below trace back to one sample, sequenced in a study of blood T cell repertoires in COVID-19 (dated by TCRdb to about 2020). Library construction relied on the immunoSEQ multiplex PCR assay. Drawn from immuneACCESS, this table holds only the in-frame rearrangements with V and J called that TCRdb kept. Clones are partly lost; checked studies trace under half to an unresolved V gene and leave the rest unexplained. The table for this sample lists a few hundred thousand clones; approximately 86% of them were counted only once. The ten most abundant clones make up roughly 2.3% of the sample. Sequencing was performed on peripheral blood. Source of these receptors: a young man with active or convalescent COVID-19.

The chain uses TRBV7-9 and TRBJ1-6; D may be TRBD1 (5 bases). In germline, CDR1 is SEHNR, CDR2 FQNEAQ (reference sequence). The CDR3 totals 13 residues. V was clipped by 5 bases and J by 12 bases, with 14 bases between them. The CDR3 protein is CASSASQGEPLHF. The CDR3 nucleotides read TGTGCCAGCAGCGCCTCTCAGGGTGAACCCCTCCACTTT.

This clone was seen more than once but under ten times. The chain joins TRBV18 to TRBJ1-6; 9 nucleotides align to TRBD1. The CDR3 has 14 residues. Germline CDR1 and CDR2: KGHSH and LQKENI. The trim removed 3 bases at V and 10 bases at J, leaving 4 bases unmatched. CDR3 sequence: CASSPGTGRSPLHF. CDR3 nucleotide sequence: TGTGCCAGCTCACCTGGGACAGGGAGATCACCCCTCCACTTT.

V gene TRBV14 combines with J gene TRBJ2-3; D possibly corresponds to TRBD2 (5 bases). V was shortened by 0 bases and J by 11 bases, with 12 bases between the two germline ends. The length of the CDR3 is 13 residues. Germline values: CDR1 SGHDN, CDR2 FVKESK. The CDR3 DNA is TGTGCCAGCAGCCAAGATGAGGGCAGAAAGCAGTATTTT. Residues: CASSQDEGRKQYF.

This chain joins TRBV7-9 and TRBJ2-3; D uncertain. Germline CDR1 reads SEHNR; CDR2 reads FQNEAQ (reference sequence). CDR3 length: 17 amino acids. Trimming cost V 2 bases and J 0 bases, with 15 bases left between them. Here the CDR3 DNA reads TGTGCCAGCAGCTTACTGGTTGGCGGCCCGAGCACAGATACGCAGTATTTT. Protein product: CASSLLVGGPSTDTQYF.

The chain has TRBV5-6 and TRBJ1-2, with D possibly TRBD1 on 6 matching bases. Germline V lookup: CDR1 SGHDT, CDR2 YYEEEE. CDR3 length equals 14 residues. Between the trimmed V and J ends, which lost 1 base and 8 bases, there was a span of 15 bases. CDR3 nucleotide sequence: TGTGCCAGCAGCTTGAAGGGGGGGCATCGCGGCTACACCTTC. Its translation: CASSLKGGHRGYTF.

This chain links TRBV7-2 with TRBJ2-7, with 9 nucleotides matching TRBD2. Germline V gives CDR1 SGHTA, CDR2 FQGNSA. The CDR3 contains 16 residues. With 1 base clipped from V and 3 bases from J, the junction kept 7 bases outside the gene matches. CDR3 DNA sequence: TGTGCCAGCAGCTTAGACTTTAGCGGGAGCATCTACGAGCAGTACTTC. Translating gives CASSLDFSGSIYEQYF.

The chain joins TRBV28 to TRBJ1-1, with D perhaps TRBD1 (5 bases). Looked up from germline, CDR1 is MDHEN and CDR2 is SYDVKM. The CDR3 consists of 17 residues. Trimming removed 2 bases from V and 0 bases from J, with 16 bases in between. CDR3 loop: CASSLGTFGPMNTEAFF. CDR3 nucleotide sequence: TGTGCCAGCAGTTTAGGGACTTTCGGACCTATGAACACTGAAGCTTTCTTT.

The chain uses TRBV11-3 and TRBJ2-4, with 10 bases identical to TRBD1. The V gene end was trimmed by 6 bases and the J gene end by 6 bases; junction bases not matched to a gene: 8. This CDR3 region has 15 residues. In germline, CDR1 is SGHNT, CDR2 YENEEA. The CDR3 coding sequence is TGTGCCAGCAGTTCGACAGGGGGCAATCGAAACATTCAGTACTTC. It translates to CASSSTGGNRNIQYF.

The chain is built from TRBV10-3 and TRBJ2-7; 7 bases match TRBD2. From germline, CDR1 is ENHRY and CDR2 SYGVKD. V was clipped by 6 bases and J by 2 bases; unmatched bases: 10. The CDR3 sequence is 15 residues long. In nucleotides, the CDR3 is TGTGCCATCAGGGACTGGGGCGGGAGTACCTACGAGCAGTACTTC. Amino acid sequence: CAIRDWGGSTYEQYF.

The CDR3 DNA is TGCGCCAGCAGCCCCAGGACCGGGGAGCTGTTTTTT. Its protein is CASSPRTGELFF. The chain links TRBV4-3 to TRBJ2-2, with D unresolved. The germline CDR1 and CDR2 sequences are LGHNA and YSLEER. This CDR3 comprises 12 residues. V was cut by 4 bases and J by 5 bases, with 5 bases left in between.

The chain is built from TRBV6-6 and TRBJ1-6; D perhaps matches TRBD1 (5 bases). The CDR3 totals 15 residues. The germline CDR1 and CDR2 sequences are MNHNY and SVGAGI (reference sequence). Between the trimmed V and J ends, which lost 4 bases and 16 bases, there was a span of 23 bases. The CDR3 protein is CASSSPGTGESGLHF. The CDR3 DNA sequence: TGTGCCAGCAGTTCTCCAGGGACTGGGGAGTCTGGGCTCCACTTT.

The J gene is TRBJ1-2, the V gene TRBV5-1; 7 bases match TRBD1. The trim removed 5 bases at V and 4 bases at J, leaving 5 bases unmatched. The CDR3 spans 13 residues. The V gene's germline CDR1 is SGHRS and CDR2 YFSETQ. CDR3 nucleotide sequence: TGCGCCAGCAGTCCGGGACAGAGCTATGGCTACACCTTC. Translated: CASSPGQSYGYTF.

The chain uses TRBV11-3 and TRBJ2-2; 7 bases align to TRBD1. The germline V gene encodes CDR1 SGHNT and CDR2 YENEEA. The CDR3 has 16 amino acids. J lost 6 bases, V lost 2 bases, and 9 bases had no gene match. CDR3 sequence: CASSLKTGKVPGELFF. The CDR3 DNA reads as TGTGCCAGCAGCTTAAAGACAGGGAAGGTACCCGGGGAGCTGTTTTTT.

This rearrangement joins TRBV9 to TRBJ2-2, with 7 bases that match TRBD2. The germline CDR1 and CDR2 sequences are SGDLS and YYNGEE. V lost 3 bases, J lost 4 bases, and 9 bases stayed unmatched. The CDR3 contains 16 residues. This CDR3 reads CASSGKLAAPTGELFF. The DNA of the CDR3 is TGTGCCAGCAGCGGAAAGCTAGCGGCTCCCACCGGGGAGCTGTTTTTT.

The rearrangement uses TRBV9 and TRBJ1-1, with a weak D call TRBD1 (6 bases). In germline, CDR1 is SGDLS, CDR2 YYNGEE. The CDR3 covers 12 residues. Trimming left V 7 bases short and J 8 bases short, with 15 bases between. CDR3 DNA: TGTGCCAGCTCGGGAAACAGGGAGGAAGCTTTCTTT. Its protein is CASSGNREEAFF.